The clone carrying this T cell receptor (beta chain) showed up just a few times. What it binds is unknown. The junction differs from germline at one of its ends, possibly a read error. The CDR3 has 14 residues. Germline assignment: CDR1 SSHAT and CDR2 FNYEAQ (reference sequence). This specimen belongs to a study of T cells after yellow fever vaccination. Study conclusions and caveats: Weaker in magnitude, the secondary response showed a faster peak on day 5 versus 15.

A universal primer site and UMIs were added as TCR cDNA was made by 5'RACE template switching. TCRdb reanalysed the 5' RACE reads using MiXCR and keeps one entry per CDR3 protein. The sample holds some 560,000 distinct CDR3 sequences, around 16% seen once. The sequence came from a man aged 18 to 30 who received the YFV17D yellow fever vaccine. The V gene is TRBV7-7, the J gene TRBJ2-1; D uncertain. The source was PBMCs, collected 4 to 6 days after the first yellow fever vaccination. CDR3: CASSPRMRYNEQFF. CDR3 nucleotides: TGTGCTAGCAGCCCTAGGATGCGGTACAATGAGCAGTTCTTC.